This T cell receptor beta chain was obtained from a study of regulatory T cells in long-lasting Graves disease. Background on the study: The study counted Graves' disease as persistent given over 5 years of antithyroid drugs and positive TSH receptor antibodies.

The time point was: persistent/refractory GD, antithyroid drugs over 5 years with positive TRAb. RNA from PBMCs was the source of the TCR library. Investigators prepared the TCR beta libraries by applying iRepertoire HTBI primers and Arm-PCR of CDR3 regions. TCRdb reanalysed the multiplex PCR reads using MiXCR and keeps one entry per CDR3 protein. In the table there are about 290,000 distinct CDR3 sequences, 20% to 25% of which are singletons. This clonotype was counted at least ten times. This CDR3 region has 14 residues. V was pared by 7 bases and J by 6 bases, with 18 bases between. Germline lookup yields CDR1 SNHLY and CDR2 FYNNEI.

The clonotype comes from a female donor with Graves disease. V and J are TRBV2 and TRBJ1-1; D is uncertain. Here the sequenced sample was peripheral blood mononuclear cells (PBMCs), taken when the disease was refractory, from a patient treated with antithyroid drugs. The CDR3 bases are TGTGCCAGCAAAGCGGCGGCGGATTTCCCTGAAGCTTTCTTT. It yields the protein CASKAAADFPEAFF.